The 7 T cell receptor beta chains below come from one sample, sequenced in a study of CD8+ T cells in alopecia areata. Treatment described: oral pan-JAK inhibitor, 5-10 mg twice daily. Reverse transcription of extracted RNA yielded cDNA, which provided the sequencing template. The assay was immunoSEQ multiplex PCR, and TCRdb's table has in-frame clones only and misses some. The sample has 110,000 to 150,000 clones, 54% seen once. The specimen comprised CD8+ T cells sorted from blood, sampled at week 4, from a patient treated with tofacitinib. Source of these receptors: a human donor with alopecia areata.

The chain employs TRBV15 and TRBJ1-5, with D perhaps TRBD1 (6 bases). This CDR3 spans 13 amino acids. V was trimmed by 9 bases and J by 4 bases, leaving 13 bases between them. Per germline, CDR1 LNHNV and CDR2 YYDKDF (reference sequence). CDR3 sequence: CATGQFPNQPQHF. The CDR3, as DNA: TGTGCCACTGGACAGTTCCCAAATCAGCCCCAGCATTTT.

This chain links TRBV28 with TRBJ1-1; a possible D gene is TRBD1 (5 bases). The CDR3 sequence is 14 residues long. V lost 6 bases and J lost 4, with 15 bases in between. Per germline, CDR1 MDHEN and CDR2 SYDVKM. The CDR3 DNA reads TGTGCCAGCAGCCTCTCCAAAGGGGCCACTGAAGCTTTCTTT. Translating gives CASSLSKGATEAFF.

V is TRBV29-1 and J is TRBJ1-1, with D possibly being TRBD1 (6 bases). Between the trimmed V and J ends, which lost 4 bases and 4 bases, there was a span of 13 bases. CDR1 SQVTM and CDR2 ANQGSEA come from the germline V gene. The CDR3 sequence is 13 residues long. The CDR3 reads CSVGGARITEAFF. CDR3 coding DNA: TGCAGCGTTGGGGGGGCGCGGATCACTGAAGCTTTCTTT.

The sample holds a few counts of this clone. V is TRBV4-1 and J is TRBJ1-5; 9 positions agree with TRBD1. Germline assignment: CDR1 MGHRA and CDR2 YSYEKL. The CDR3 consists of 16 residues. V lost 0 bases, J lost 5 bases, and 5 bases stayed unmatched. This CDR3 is CASSQELGQGHQPQHF. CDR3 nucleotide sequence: TGCGCCAGCAGCCAAGAACTGGGACAGGGACATCAGCCCCAGCATTTT.

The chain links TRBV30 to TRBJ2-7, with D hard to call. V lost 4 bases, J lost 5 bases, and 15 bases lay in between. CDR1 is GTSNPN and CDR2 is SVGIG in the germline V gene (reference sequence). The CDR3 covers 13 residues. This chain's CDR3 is CAWNLGSKDEQYF. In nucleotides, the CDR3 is TGTGCCTGGAACTTAGGGTCCAAGGACGAGCAGTACTTC.

The CDR3 loop is CASSLSFNPTDTQYF. The CDR3 DNA reads TGTGCCAGCAGTTTATCGTTTAACCCCACAGATACGCAGTATTTT. The V and J genes are TRBV27 and TRBJ2-3; D unclear. V lost 0 bases to trimming and J lost 2 bases, with 9 bases between them. The CDR3 totals 15 residues. CDR1 is MNHEY, CDR2 SMNVEV, per germline (reference sequence).

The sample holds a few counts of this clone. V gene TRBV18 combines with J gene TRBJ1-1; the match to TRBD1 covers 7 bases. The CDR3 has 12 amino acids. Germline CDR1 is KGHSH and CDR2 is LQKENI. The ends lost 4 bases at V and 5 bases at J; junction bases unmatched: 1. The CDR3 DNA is TGTGCCAGCTCACAGGGGGCGACTGAAGCTTTCTTT. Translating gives CASSQGATEAFF.